The entry that follows covers one T cell receptor beta chain sequence. The data originate from a study of technical replicates of blood from a few donors. TCRdb's table, derived via immunoSEQ multiplex PCR, lists solely in-frame clones and lacks some. The data show roughly 70,000 clones, with about 94% seen just once and under 0.5% held by the top ten. The CDR3 extends over 15 amino acids. Germline CDR1 is SEHNR and CDR2 is FQNEAQ (reference sequence). With 8 bases clipped from V and 2 bases from J, the junction kept 8 bases outside the gene matches. This clonotype was obtained from a human donor in good health. The V call is TRBV7-9, the J call TRBJ2-3, with 9 bases aligning to TRBD2. The specimen was T cells isolated from PBMCs. The CDR3 DNA reads as TGTGCCAGCTTGGGCGGGAGGGCCTTCACAGATACGCAGTATTTT. This codes for CASLGGRAFTDTQYF.